This TCR beta chain was documented in a study of T cell responses to AZD1222 COVID-19 vaccine. The study's findings and limits: Vaccination with two AZD1222 doses was followed by a rise in Spike-specific TCR breadth and depth. As reported, nearly half of all spike-specific TCRs target variant regions that are unmutated.

About this clone: Antigen unknown.

TCRdb keeps only in-frame clones here, not all; method: immunoSEQ multiplex PCR. The sample consists of approximately 150,000 clones, around 91% of them appearing once. The source was peripheral blood, collected 28 days after the second AZD1222 dose. The receptor was derived from an adult who received the AZD1222 COVID-19 vaccine.

In nucleotides, the CDR3 is TGTGCCAGCAGCACCGGGACCACCCTTAGCGAGCAGTACTTC. Translated, it gives CASSTGTTLSEQYF. The chain combines TRBV6-5 with TRBJ2-7; D may correspond to TRBD1 or TRBD2 (5 bases each). The CDR3 sequence is 14 residues long. V dropped 6 bases and J dropped 6 bases, with 18 bases sitting between them. Germline CDR1 MNHEY, CDR2 SVGAGI.